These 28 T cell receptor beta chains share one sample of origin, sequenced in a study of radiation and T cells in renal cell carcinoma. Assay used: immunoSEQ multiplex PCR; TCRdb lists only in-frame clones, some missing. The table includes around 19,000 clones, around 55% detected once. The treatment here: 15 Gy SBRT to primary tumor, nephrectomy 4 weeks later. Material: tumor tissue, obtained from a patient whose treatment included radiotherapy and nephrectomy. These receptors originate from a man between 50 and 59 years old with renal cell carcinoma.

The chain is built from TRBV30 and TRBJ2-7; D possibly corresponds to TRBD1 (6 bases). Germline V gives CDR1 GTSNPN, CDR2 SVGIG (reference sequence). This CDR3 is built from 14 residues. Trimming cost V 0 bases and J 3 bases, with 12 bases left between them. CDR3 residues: CAWSVVGQNYEQYF. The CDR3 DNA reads TGTGCCTGGAGTGTAGTAGGACAGAACTACGAGCAGTACTTC.

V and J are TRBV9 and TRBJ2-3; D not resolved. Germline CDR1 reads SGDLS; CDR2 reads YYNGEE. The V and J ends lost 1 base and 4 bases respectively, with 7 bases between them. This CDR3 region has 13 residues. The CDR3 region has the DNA TGTGCCAGCAGCGTAAAGGTTGCAGATACGCAGTATTTT. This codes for CASSVKVADTQYF.

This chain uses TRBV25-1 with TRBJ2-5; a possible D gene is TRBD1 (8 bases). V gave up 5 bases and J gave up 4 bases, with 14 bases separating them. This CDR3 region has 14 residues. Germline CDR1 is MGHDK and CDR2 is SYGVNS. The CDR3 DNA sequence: TGTGCCAGCAGTAACAGGGGGGGAGGAGAGACCCAGTACTTC. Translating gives CASSNRGGGETQYF.

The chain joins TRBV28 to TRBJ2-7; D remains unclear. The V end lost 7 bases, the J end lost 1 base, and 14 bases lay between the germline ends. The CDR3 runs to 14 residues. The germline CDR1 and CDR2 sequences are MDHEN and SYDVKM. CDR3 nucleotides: TGTGCCAGCACCCCGGGCCAGCAGTCCTACGAGCAGTACTTC. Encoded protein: CASTPGQQSYEQYF.

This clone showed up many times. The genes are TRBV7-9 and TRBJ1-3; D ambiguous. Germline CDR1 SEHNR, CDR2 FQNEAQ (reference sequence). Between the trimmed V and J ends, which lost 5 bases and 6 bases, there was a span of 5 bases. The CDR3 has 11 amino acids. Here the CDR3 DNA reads TGTGCCAGCAGCCTAACAAACACCATATATTTT. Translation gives CASSLTNTIYF. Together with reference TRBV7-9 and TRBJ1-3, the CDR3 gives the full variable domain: DTGVSQNPRHKITKRGQNVTFRCDPISEHNRLYWYRQTLGQGPEFLTYFQNEAQLEKSRLLSDRFSAERPKGSFSTLEIQRTEQGDSAMYLCASSLTNTIYFGEGSWLTVV.

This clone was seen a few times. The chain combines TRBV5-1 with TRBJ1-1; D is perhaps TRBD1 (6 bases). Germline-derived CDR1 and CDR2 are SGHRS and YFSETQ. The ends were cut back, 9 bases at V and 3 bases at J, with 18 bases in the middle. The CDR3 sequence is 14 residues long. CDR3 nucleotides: TGCGCCACCCACGTACAACCAGGGGACACTGAAGCTTTCTTT. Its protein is CATHVQPGDTEAFF.

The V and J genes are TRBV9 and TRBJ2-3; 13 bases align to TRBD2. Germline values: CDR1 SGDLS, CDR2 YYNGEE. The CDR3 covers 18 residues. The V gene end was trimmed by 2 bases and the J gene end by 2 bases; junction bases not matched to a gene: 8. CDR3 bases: TGTGCCAGCAGCGTTCAGGGGACTAGCGGGATGGTCACAGATACGCAGTATTTT. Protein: CASSVQGTSGMVTDTQYF.

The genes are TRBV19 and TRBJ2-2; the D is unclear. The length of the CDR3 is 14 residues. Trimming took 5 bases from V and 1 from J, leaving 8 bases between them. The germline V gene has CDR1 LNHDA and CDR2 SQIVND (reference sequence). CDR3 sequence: CASSLRQNTGELFF. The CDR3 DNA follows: TGTGCCAGTAGTCTCAGACAGAACACCGGGGAGCTGTTTTTT.

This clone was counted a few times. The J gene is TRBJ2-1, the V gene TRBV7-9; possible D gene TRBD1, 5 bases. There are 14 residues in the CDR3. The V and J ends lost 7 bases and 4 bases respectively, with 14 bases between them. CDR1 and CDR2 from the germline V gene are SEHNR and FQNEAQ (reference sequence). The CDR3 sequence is CASTLVQGYNEQFF. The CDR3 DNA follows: TGTGCCAGCACCCTAGTTCAGGGATACAATGAGCAGTTCTTC.

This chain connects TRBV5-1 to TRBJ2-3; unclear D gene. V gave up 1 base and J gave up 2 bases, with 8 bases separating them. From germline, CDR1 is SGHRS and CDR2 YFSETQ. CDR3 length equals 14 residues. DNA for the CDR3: TGCGCCAGCAGCTTGAGGCAGGACACAGATACGCAGTATTTT. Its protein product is CASSLRQDTDTQYF.

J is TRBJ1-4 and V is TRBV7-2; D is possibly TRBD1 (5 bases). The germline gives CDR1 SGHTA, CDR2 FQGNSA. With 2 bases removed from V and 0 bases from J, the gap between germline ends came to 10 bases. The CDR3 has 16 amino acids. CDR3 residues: CASSLWGRATNEKLFF. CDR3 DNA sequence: TGTGCCAGCAGCTTATGGGGCAGGGCAACTAATGAAAAACTGTTTTTT.

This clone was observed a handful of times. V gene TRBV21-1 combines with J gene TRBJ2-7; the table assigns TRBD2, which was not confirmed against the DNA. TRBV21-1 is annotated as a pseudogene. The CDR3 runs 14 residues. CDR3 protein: CASRLAGKTYEQYF. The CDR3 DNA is TGTGCCAGCAGGCTAGCGGGGAAAACCTACGAGCAGTACTTC.

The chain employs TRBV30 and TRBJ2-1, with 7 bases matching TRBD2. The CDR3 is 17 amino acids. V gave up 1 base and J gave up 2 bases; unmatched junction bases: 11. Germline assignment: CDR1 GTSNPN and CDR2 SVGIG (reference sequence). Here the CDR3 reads CAWSGVSGTGTYNEQFF. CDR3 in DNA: TGTGCCTGGAGTGGTGTAAGCGGGACCGGGACCTACAATGAGCAGTTCTTC.

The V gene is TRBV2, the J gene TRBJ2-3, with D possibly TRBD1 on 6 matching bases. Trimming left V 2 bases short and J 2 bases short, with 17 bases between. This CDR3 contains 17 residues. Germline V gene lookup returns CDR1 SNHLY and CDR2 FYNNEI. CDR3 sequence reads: CASSESGAAPDTDTQYF. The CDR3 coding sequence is TGTGCCAGCAGTGAATCAGGGGCCGCGCCTGACACAGATACGCAGTATTTT.

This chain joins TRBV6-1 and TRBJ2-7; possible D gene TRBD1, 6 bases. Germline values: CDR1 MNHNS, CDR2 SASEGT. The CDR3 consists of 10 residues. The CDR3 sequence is CGTGNYEQYF. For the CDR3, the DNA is TGTGGAACAGGGAACTACGAGCAGTACTTC.

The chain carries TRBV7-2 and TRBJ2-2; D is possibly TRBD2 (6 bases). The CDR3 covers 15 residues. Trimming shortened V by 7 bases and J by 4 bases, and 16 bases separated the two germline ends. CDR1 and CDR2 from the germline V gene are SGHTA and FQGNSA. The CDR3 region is CASTPGGFGTGELFF. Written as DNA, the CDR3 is TGTGCCAGCACCCCCGGAGGGTTTGGCACCGGGGAGCTGTTTTTT. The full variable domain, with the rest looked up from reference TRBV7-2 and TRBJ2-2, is GAGVSQSPSNKVTEKGKDVELRCDPISGHTALYWYRQSLGQGLEFLIYFQGNSAPDKSGLPSDRFSAERTGGSVSTLTIQRTQQEDSAVYLCASTPGGFGTGELFFGEGSRLTVL.

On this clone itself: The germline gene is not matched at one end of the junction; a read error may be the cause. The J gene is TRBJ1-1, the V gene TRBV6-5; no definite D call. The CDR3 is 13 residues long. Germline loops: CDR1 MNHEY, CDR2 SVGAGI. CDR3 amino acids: CASSRPENAEAFF. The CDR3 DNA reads TGTGCCAGCAGTCGTCCGGAGAACGCTGAAGCTTTCTTT.

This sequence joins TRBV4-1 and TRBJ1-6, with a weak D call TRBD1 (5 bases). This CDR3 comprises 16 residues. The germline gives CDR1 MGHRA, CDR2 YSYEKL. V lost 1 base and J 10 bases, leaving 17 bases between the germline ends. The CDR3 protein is CASSQVTVGVRSPLHF. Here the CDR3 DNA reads TGCGCCAGCAGCCAAGTCACCGTGGGGGTTCGATCACCCCTCCACTTT.

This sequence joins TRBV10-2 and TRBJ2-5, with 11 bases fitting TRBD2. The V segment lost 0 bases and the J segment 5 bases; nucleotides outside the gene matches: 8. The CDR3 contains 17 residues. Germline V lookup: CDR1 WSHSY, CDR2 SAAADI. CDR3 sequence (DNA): TGCGCCAGCAGTGAGTCGAAAGCTAGCGGGGGGTTGGAGACCCAGTACTTC. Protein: CASSESKASGGLETQYF.

The CDR3 DNA reads as TGTGCCAGCAGCCCCCCCGCGGGTGGCACTGAAGCTTTCTTT. This sequence encodes CASSPPAGGTEAFF. This chain joins TRBV14 and TRBJ1-1; D gene ambiguous. The V end was cut by 4 bases, the J end by 4 bases, with 13 bases between. This CDR3 has 14 amino acids. Germline values: CDR1 SGHDN, CDR2 FVKESK.

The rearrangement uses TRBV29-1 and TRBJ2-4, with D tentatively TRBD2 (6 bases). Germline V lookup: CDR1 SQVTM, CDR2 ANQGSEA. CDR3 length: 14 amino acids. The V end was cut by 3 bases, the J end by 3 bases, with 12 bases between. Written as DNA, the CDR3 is TGCAGCGTTGAGGCTTCGGGACTCAAAAACATTCAGTACTTC. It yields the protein CSVEASGLKNIQYF.

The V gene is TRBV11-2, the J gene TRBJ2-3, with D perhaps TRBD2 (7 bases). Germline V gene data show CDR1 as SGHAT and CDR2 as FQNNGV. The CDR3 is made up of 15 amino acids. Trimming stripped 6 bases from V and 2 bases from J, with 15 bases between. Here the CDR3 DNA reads TGTGCCAGCAGTTTCGCGGGGGCGGACACAGATACGCAGTATTTT. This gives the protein CASSFAGADTDTQYF.

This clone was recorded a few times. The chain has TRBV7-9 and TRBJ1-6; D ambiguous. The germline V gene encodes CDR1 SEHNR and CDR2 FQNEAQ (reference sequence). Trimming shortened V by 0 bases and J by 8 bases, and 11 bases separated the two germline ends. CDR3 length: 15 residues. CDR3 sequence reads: CASSLATTEDSPLHF. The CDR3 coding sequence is TGTGCCAGCAGCTTAGCTACCACGGAGGATTCACCCCTCCACTTT.

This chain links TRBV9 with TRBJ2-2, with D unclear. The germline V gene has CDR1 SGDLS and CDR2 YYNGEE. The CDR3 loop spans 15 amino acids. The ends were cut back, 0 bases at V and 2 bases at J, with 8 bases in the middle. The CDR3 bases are TGTGCCAGCAGCGTAGGTGTCGGAAACACCGGGGAGCTGTTTTTT. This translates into CASSVGVGNTGELFF.

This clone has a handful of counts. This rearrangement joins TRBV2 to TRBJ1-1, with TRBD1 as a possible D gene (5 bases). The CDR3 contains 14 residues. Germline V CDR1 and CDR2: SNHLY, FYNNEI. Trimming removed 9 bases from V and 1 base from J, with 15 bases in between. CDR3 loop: CASGQGQPNTEAFF. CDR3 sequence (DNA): TGTGCCAGTGGGCAGGGCCAGCCGAACACTGAAGCTTTCTTT.

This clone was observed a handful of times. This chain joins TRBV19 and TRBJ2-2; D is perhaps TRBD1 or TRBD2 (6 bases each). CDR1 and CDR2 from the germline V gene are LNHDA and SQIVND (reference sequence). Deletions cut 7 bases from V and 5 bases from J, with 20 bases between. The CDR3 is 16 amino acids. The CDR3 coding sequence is TGTGCCAGTACCCTTTGGGGGGCGACGAGTACCGGGGAGCTGTTTTTT. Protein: CASTLWGATSTGELFF.

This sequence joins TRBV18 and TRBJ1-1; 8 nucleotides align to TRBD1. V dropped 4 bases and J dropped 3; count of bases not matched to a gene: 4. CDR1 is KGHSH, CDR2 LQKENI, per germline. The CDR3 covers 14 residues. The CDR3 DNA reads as TGTGCCAGCTCACTGACAGGGGAGGACACTGAAGCTTTCTTT. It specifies CASSLTGEDTEAFF.

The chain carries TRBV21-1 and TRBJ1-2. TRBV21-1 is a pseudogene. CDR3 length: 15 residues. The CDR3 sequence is CASNSDLTPYYGYTF. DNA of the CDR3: TGTGCCAGCAACAGCGACCTTACCCCCTACTATGGCTACACCTTC.